Here is one T cell receptor beta chain with its context. Its specificity is unknown. The SP2 primer and nested alpha and beta constant region primers amplified ligated cDNA in four rounds. Blood and skin TCR RNA was reverse transcribed with alpha and beta constant primers. MiXCR was run by TCRdb on the 5' RACE reads, yielding one entry per CDR3 protein. The repertoire holds about 60,000 distinct CDR3 sequences, with approximately 8.5% as singletons. An oligonucleotide containing a UMI was ligated to the 3' end of TCR cDNA. Whole blood, roughly 2.5 ml, came from adult healthy volunteers. Cells were not sorted; total RNA input targeted roughly 1 to 1000 ng. This sample is part of a study of naive and memory T cell subsets. Study results and limitations: TCR transcript changes with activation or differentiation may affect this RNA method.

CDR1 is DFQATT, CDR2 SNEGSKA, per germline (reference sequence). Losses at the gene ends were 4 bases for V and 6 bases for J; bases not matched to a gene: 8. The CDR3 extends over 15 amino acids. The chain is built from TRBV20-1 and TRBJ2-3, with 12 nucleotides matching TRBD2. The origin of this receptor is a female donor in good health. CDR3 bases: TGCAGTGCTACCATACTAGCGGGGGGTGGTGATACGCAGTATTTT. The encoded protein is CSATILAGGGDTQYF.